This T cell receptor beta chain originates from a study of beta chain features in type 1 diabetes. Trimming removed 4 bases from V and 8 bases from J; junction bases left unmatched: 13. The germline V gene has CDR1 SEHNR and CDR2 FQNEAQ (reference sequence). The CDR3 runs to 15 residues. This clone turned up a few times. As yet, its antigen is unknown. Averaging about 120 mL, one heparinised blood draw was given by each donor. Sort purity for all populations was recorded as exceeding 98%. Study-wide findings and caveats: For type 1 diabetes patients, VDJ junctions showed fewer insertions and more deletions. Sequencing from cDNA could over-represent high-TCR-expressing cells.

The sequenced template was cDNA made from the entire isolated RNA. TCRdb's copy holds only in-frame clones and misses some; the assay was immunoSEQ multiplex PCR. The sample has 360,000 or so clones, about 20% seen once. The clonotype originates from a woman between 18 and 29 years old in good health. The V gene is TRBV7-9, the J gene TRBJ2-7; 8 positions agree with TRBD2. The specimen sequenced was naive CD4+ T cells from blood. The CDR3 protein is CASSSGREGIMKQYF. CDR3 sequence (DNA): TGTGCCAGCAGCTCCGGGAGGGAGGGGATAATGAAGCAGTACTTC.